This entry lists 25 T cell receptor beta chains sequenced from one sample in a study of response to subunit inactivated influenza vaccine. From the RT-PCR reads, TCRdb called clonotypes with MiXCR, one entry per CDR3 protein. The sample contains 550,000 to 800,000 distinct CDR3 sequences, approximately 15% of which appear only once. The starting material was PBMCs from blood, obtained less than 15 days before vaccination. The source is a man aged 50-60 years who received an inactivated influenza vaccine.

The chain is built from TRBV20-1 and TRBJ1-5, with 7 bases identical to TRBD1. The CDR3 is 15 residues long. Germline CDR1 DFQATT, CDR2 SNEGSKA (reference sequence). Unmatched junction bases numbered 13, after V lost 6 bases and J lost 5 bases. CDR3 protein: CSAEGTQTGHQPQHF. The CDR3 DNA is TGCAGTGCCGAAGGTACCCAGACAGGGCATCAGCCCCAGCATTTT.

In this sample, this clonotype turned up a few times. The J gene is TRBJ2-3, the V gene TRBV6-2 or TRBV6-3, with 7 bases that match TRBD2. The CDR3 spans 16 residues. In germline, CDR1 is MNHEY, CDR2 SVGEGT. J lost 1 base, V lost 2 bases, and 6 bases had no gene match. CDR3: CASSYLSAGGTDTQYF. The CDR3 DNA is TGTGCCAGCAGTTACCTCTCGGCGGGAGGCACAGATACGCAGTATTTT.

This clonotype was counted only a few times. This rearrangement joins TRBV3-1 to TRBJ1-4; D gene ambiguous. The V end lost 4 bases, the J end lost 5 bases, and 8 bases lay between the germline ends. Germline V gene lookup returns CDR1 LGHDT and CDR2 YNNKEL (reference sequence). This CDR3 is built from 13 residues. The CDR3 is CASSPKLNEKLFF. In DNA form, the CDR3 reads TGTGCCAGCAGCCCAAAGTTGAATGAAAAACTGTTTTTT.

This clonotype has more than one count but fewer than ten. This chain joins TRBV7-2 and TRBJ2-3, with a possible D match to TRBD2 (6 bases). Germline V gene lookup returns CDR1 SGHTA and CDR2 FQGNSA. The CDR3 spans 16 residues. V shed 1 base and J shed 1 base, with 12 bases lying between them. DNA of the CDR3: TGTGCCAGCAGCTTAGGGGACTGGTACGGCACAGATACGCAGTATTTT. Translation: CASSLGDWYGTDTQYF.

The V and J genes are TRBV7-2 and TRBJ2-7, with 9 positions matching TRBD1. The CDR3 consists of 14 residues. Trimming at V came to 5 bases and at J to 4 bases, leaving 6 bases not matched to a gene. The germline CDR1 and CDR2 sequences are SGHTA and FQGNSA. In DNA, the CDR3 is TGTGCCAGCAGCCAAGGGACAGGGATATACGAGCAGTACTTC. It yields the protein CASSQGTGIYEQYF. The full variable domain, completed using reference TRBV7-2 and TRBJ2-7, is GAGVSQSPSNKVTEKGKDVELRCDPISGHTALYWYRQSLGQGLEFLIYFQGNSAPDKSGLPSDRFSAERTGGSVSTLTIQRTQQEDSAVYLCASSQGTGIYEQYFGPGTRLTVT.

V usage is TRBV19 and J usage is TRBJ2-7; TRBD2 might be the D (6 bases). Germline V lookup: CDR1 LNHDA, CDR2 SQIVND (reference sequence). This CDR3 is built from 15 residues. V was trimmed by 7 bases and J by 7 bases, leaving 23 bases between them. The CDR3 spells CASMWEEWGQSEQYF. The DNA for the CDR3 is TGTGCCAGTATGTGGGAGGAGTGGGGCCAATCGGAGCAGTACTTC.

In this sample, this clonotype turned up many times. V gene TRBV7-9 combines with J gene TRBJ2-3; D remains unclear. V was cut by 4 bases and J by 0 bases, with 14 bases left in between. CDR3 length equals 16 residues. Germline values: CDR1 SEHNR, CDR2 FQNEAQ (reference sequence). The CDR3 here is CASSSRYSRSTDTQYF. The CDR3 nucleotides are TGTGCCAGCAGCTCCCGGTACTCTCGAAGCACAGATACGCAGTATTTT.

This clonotype was picked up a small number of times. V is TRBV20-1 and J is TRBJ2-1; tentatively, D is TRBD1 or TRBD2 (5 bases each). The CDR3 covers 17 residues. Germline V gene sequence: CDR1 DFQATT, CDR2 SNEGSKA (reference sequence). The germline V and J ends were trimmed by 1 base and 0 bases, with 16 bases remaining between them. CDR3 residues: CSARGRDVKSSYNEQFF. The CDR3 DNA sequence: TGCAGTGCTAGAGGTCGGGACGTCAAAAGCTCCTACAATGAGCAGTTCTTC.

This clonotype was recorded many times. The CDR3 coding sequence is TGTGCCAGCAGCCAAGATGGGGCAGGCTTTAGCAATCAGCCCCAGCATTTT. It encodes CASSQDGAGFSNQPQHF. The chain is built from TRBV4-2 and TRBJ1-5; a weak D match, TRBD1 (5 bases). Germline values: CDR1 LGHNA, CDR2 YNFKEQ. The CDR3 loop spans 17 amino acids. The ends were cut back, 0 bases at V and 0 bases at J, with 12 bases in the middle.

This clonotype was picked up a small number of times. The rearrangement links TRBV6-1 to TRBJ2-7, with 9 bases identical to TRBD2. The CDR3 extends over 13 amino acids. Germline V gene lookup returns CDR1 MNHNS and CDR2 SASEGT. Trimming at V came to 9 bases and at J to 3 bases, leaving 6 bases not matched to a gene. The CDR3 DNA sequence: TGTGCCAGTACATCAGCGGGGGGCTACGAGCAGTACTTC. Translation gives CASTSAGGYEQYF.

The V and J genes are TRBV3-1 and TRBJ1-5; 8 nucleotides agree with TRBD1. The CDR3 is 14 residues long. The germline gives CDR1 LGHDT, CDR2 YNNKEL (reference sequence). Trimming cost V 4 bases and J 5 bases; bases outside gene matches: 4. DNA for the CDR3: TGTGCCAGCAGCCGCGGACAGGGCCATCAGCCCCAGCATTTT. Translating it yields CASSRGQGHQPQHF.

This CDR3 reads CASSRGATQETQYF. CDR3 nucleotide sequence: TGTGCCAGCAGCCGCGGGGCAACCCAAGAGACCCAGTACTTC. V usage is TRBV7-9 and J usage is TRBJ2-5; possibly TRBD2 for D (6 bases). Per the germline V gene, CDR1 is SEHNR and CDR2 is FQNEAQ (reference sequence). Trimming removed 5 bases from V and 1 base from J, with 11 bases in between. The CDR3 totals 14 residues.

This clonotype came up many times. The chain joins TRBV11-2 to TRBJ2-3; 11 bases agree with TRBD2. Per germline, CDR1 SGHAT and CDR2 FQNNGV. The CDR3 runs to 16 residues. With V trimmed by 6 bases and J by 1 base, 6 bases remained unmatched. This CDR3 is CASRPGTSGRTDTQYF. Written as DNA, the CDR3 is TGTGCCAGCAGACCCGGGACTAGCGGTCGCACAGATACGCAGTATTTT.

This clonotype appeared a few times. The rearrangement links TRBV4-1 to TRBJ1-2; possibly TRBD1 for D (5 bases). Germline V gives CDR1 MGHRA, CDR2 YSYEKL. Trimming stripped 0 bases from V and 8 bases from J, with 16 bases between. The length of the CDR3 is 15 residues. Here the CDR3 DNA reads TGCGCCAGCAGCCAAGATCTTGGGGCAGGGCAAGGCTACACCTTC. Its protein product is CASSQDLGAGQGYTF.

This chain links TRBV6-2 or TRBV6-3 with TRBJ1-3, with D hard to call. This CDR3 is built from 12 residues. The germline V gene encodes CDR1 MNHEY and CDR2 SVGEGT. V lost 2 bases and J 7 bases, leaving 6 bases between the germline ends. DNA for the CDR3: TGTGCCAGCAGTTACAACGGGAACACCATATATTTT. This codes for CASSYNGNTIYF.

The chain is built from TRBV20-1 and TRBJ1-2; no reliable D call. CDR1 and CDR2 from the germline V gene are DFQATT and SNEGSKA (reference sequence). This CDR3 comprises 13 residues. The germline V and J ends were trimmed by 5 bases and 2 bases, with 12 bases remaining between them. The CDR3 spells CSAHFGLNYGYTF. DNA of the CDR3: TGCAGTGCTCACTTTGGGCTCAACTATGGCTACACCTTC.

The chain joins TRBV9 to TRBJ1-2; perhaps TRBD1 as D (6 bases). The germline V gene encodes CDR1 SGDLS and CDR2 YYNGEE. Trimming removed 4 bases from V and 0 bases from J, with 13 bases in between. This CDR3 has 15 residues. The CDR3, as DNA: TGTGCCAGCAGCCTGGGGCAGGGGTCTAACTATGGCTACACCTTC. Translating gives CASSLGQGSNYGYTF.

This clonotype was counted only a few times. The chain uses TRBV15 and TRBJ2-7; D gene unclear. Trimming shortened V by 0 bases and J by 2 bases, and 5 bases separated the two germline ends. Germline V gene data show CDR1 as LNHNV and CDR2 as YYDKDF (reference sequence). The CDR3 loop spans 13 amino acids. CDR3 coding DNA: TGTGCCACCAGCAGAGATTTGGCCTACGAGCAGTACTTC. Translated: CATSRDLAYEQYF.

V is TRBV6-1 and J is TRBJ2-3, with TRBD2 matching over 9 bases. CDR1 and CDR2 from the germline V gene are MNHNS and SASEGT. After removal of 7 bases from V and 0 bases from J, the junction contained 5 bases not matched to a gene. This CDR3 has 15 residues. CDR3 nucleotides: TGTGCCAGCAATAGCGGGAGCTCTAGCACAGATACGCAGTATTTT. As protein: CASNSGSSSTDTQYF.

The rearrangement uses TRBV18 and TRBJ1-6; D gene uncertain. V shed 2 bases and J shed 8 bases, with 7 bases lying between them. This CDR3 region has 13 residues. Germline V CDR1 and CDR2: KGHSH, LQKENI. The DNA for the CDR3 is TGTGCCAGCTCACCAAGTATGGATTCACCCCTCCACTTT. It specifies CASSPSMDSPLHF.

This clonotype was observed at least ten times. J is TRBJ1-5 and V is TRBV12-3 or TRBV12-4, with D perhaps matching TRBD1 (6 bases). The CDR3 runs 15 residues. The V gene lost 5 bases and the J gene lost 0 bases, with 11 bases spanning the gap. CDR3 sequence: CASSLGGNSNQPQHF. The CDR3, as DNA: TGTGCCAGCAGTCTCGGGGGCAATAGCAATCAGCCCCAGCATTTT.

The V call is TRBV6-2 or TRBV6-3, the J call TRBJ2-7; D is unresolved. CDR1 is MNHEY and CDR2 is SVGEGT in the germline V gene. Trimming left V 4 bases short and J 5 bases short, with 9 bases between. The CDR3 has 12 amino acids. CDR3: CASSSSVNEQYF. CDR3 DNA: TGTGCCAGCAGTTCATCTGTCAACGAGCAGTACTTC.

This clonotype was detected only a few times. V usage is TRBV16 and J usage is TRBJ1-5; 9 positions agree with TRBD1. The V gene end was trimmed by 3 bases and the J gene end by 2 bases; junction bases not matched to a gene: 5. Germline loops: CDR1 KGHSY, CDR2 FQNENV. The CDR3 spans 16 residues. CDR3 in amino acids: CASSHRTGDGNQPQHF. The CDR3 DNA is TGTGCCAGCAGCCACAGGACAGGGGATGGCAATCAGCCCCAGCATTTT.

This clonotype was counted a few times. CDR3 bases: TGTGCCAGCAGTGGGACAGCTCCAAACACTGAAGCTTTCTTT. Translation: CASSGTAPNTEAFF. The chain joins TRBV6-1 to TRBJ1-1, with D maybe TRBD1 (6 bases). Germline CDR1 MNHNS, CDR2 SASEGT. Trimming removed 4 bases at V and 2 bases at J, with 11 bases between. The CDR3 has 14 residues.

This clonotype was counted only a few times. This chain uses TRBV30 with TRBJ2-1; D unresolved. Germline CDR1 reads GTSNPN; CDR2 reads SVGIG (reference sequence). The CDR3 spans 11 residues. With 4 bases removed from V and 3 bases from J, the gap between germline ends came to 4 bases. The CDR3 spells CAWTIYNEQFF. CDR3 coding DNA: TGTGCCTGGACCATCTACAATGAGCAGTTCTTC.